Each of the 2 T cell receptor beta chains below was sequenced from the same sample in a study of cytomegalovirus exposure and HLA in healthy donors. The PCR had 60 Vbeta and 13 Jbeta primers. The protocol was immunoSEQ multiplex PCR, while the TCRdb copy is restricted to in-frame clones and leaves out a portion. Of about 150,000 clones listed, about four fifths are singletons. Source material: PBMCs. The receptors shown here come from a human donor in good health.

The genes are TRBV13 and TRBJ2-5; TRBD2 is a possible D gene (6 bases). Trimming removed 5 bases from V and 1 base from J, with 11 bases in between. Germline lookup yields CDR1 PRHDT and CDR2 FYEKMQ (reference sequence). This CDR3 is built from 14 residues. CDR3 nucleotide sequence: TGTGCCAGCAGCCTTCGGGGGAGCCAAGAGACCCAGTACTTC. Translation: CASSLRGSQETQYF.

For the CDR3, the DNA is TGTGCCAGCAGCTTAGATCTAGCGGGGGGAAGGGATGAGCAGTTCTTC. Encoded protein: CASSLDLAGGRDEQFF. This chain connects TRBV7-9 to TRBJ2-1; 11 positions match TRBD2. V lost 1 base, J lost 8 bases, and 7 bases stayed unmatched. The germline CDR1 and CDR2 sequences are SEHNR and FQNEAQ (reference sequence). CDR3 size: 16 residues. Full variable domain (missing parts from reference TRBV7-9 and TRBJ2-1): DTGVSQNPRHKITKRGQNVTFRCDPISEHNRLYWYRQTLGQGPEFLTYFQNEAQLEKSRLLSDRFSAERPKGSFSTLEIQRTEQGDSAMYLCASSLDLAGGRDEQFFGPGTRLTVL.